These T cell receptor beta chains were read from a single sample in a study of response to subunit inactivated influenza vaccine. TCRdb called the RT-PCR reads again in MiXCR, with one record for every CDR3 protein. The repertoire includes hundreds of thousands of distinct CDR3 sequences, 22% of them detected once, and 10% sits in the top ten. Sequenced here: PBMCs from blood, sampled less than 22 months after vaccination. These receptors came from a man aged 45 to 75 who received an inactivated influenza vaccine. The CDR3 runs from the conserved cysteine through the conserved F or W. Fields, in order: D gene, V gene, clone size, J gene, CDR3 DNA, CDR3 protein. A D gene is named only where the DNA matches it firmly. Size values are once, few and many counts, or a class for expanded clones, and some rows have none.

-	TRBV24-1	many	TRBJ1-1	TGTGCCACGCACGGAGGCGCTTTCTTT	CATHGGAFF
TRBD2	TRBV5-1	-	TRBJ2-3	TGCGCCAGCAGTATTACTAGCGGGAGGGGCCGCACAGATACGCAGTATTTT	CASSITSGRGRTDTQYF
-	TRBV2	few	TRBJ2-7	TGTGCCAGCAGCCCAACAACAGCCTACGAGCAGTACTTC	CASSPTTAYEQYF
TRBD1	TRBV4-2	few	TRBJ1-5	TGTGCCAGCAGCCAAGAGGGGGGACAGAATCAGCCCCAGCATTTT	CASSQEGGQNQPQHF
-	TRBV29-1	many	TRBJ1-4	TGCAGCGTTGTGTGGTTCGGGAAACTGTTTTTT	CSVVWFGKLFF
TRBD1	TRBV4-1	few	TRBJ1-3	TGCGCCAGCAGCCAACGGACAGGGCTCGGAAACACCATATATTTT	CASSQRTGLGNTIYF
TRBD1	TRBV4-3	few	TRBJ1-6	TGCGCCAGCAGCCAAGAAAGCAGGGGGTCACATTCACCCCTCCACTTT	CASSQESRGSHSPLHF
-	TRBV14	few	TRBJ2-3	TGTGCCAGCAGCCAAGACGGGACTGGGAACACAGATACGCAGTATTTT	CASSQDGTGNTDTQYF
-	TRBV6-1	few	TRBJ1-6	TGTGCCAGCACGGATCCAGTCTATAATTCACCCCTCCACTTT	CASTDPVYNSPLHF
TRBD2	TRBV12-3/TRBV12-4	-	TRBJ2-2	TGTGCCAGCAGTTTAGGGGGGGGAACGAACACCGGGGAGCTGTTTTTT	CASSLGGGTNTGELFF
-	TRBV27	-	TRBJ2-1	TGTGCCAGCAGTTTTACAGGCGACAATGAGCAGTTCTTC	CASSFTGDNEQFF
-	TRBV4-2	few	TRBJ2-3	TGTGCCAGCAGCCACGAGCAGCTGGCGGGGGCCCCAGATACGCAGTATTTT	CASSHEQLAGAPDTQYF
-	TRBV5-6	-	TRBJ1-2	TGTGCCAGCAGCTTGTCCAGGGGCCGAATCGGGTATGGCTACACCTTC	CASSLSRGRIGYGYTF
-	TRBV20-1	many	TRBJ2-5	TGCAGTGCTCAAGACACCCCCGATGAGTACTTC	CSAQDTPDEYF
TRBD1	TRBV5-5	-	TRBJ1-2	TGTGCCAGCAGCACCACAGGGGATATAAACTATGGCTACACCTTC	CASSTTGDINYGYTF
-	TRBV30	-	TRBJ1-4	TGTGCCTGGAGTGTAGGTGCAGGGAATGAAAAACTGTTTTTT	CAWSVGAGNEKLFF
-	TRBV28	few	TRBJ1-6	TGTGCCAGCAGTTTATGGCGGTTGACACGGAATAATTCACCCCTCCACTTT	CASSLWRLTRNNSPLHF
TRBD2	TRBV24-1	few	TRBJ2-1	TGTGCCACCAGTGACACAACTAGCGGGAGGTACAATGAGCAGTTCTTC	CATSDTTSGRYNEQFF
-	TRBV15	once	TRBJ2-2	TGTGCCACCAGCACCCTCGACAGAGCGAACACCGGGGAGCTGTTTTTT	CATSTLDRANTGELFF
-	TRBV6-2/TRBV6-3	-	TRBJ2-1	TGTGCCACCCTCCGTTCGGAGCTCTACAATGAGCAGTTCTTC	CATLRSELYNEQFF
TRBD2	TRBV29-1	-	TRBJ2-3	TGCAGCGTGTTAGGGACTAGCGGGGGCCGCACAGATACGCAGTATTTT	CSVLGTSGGRTDTQYF
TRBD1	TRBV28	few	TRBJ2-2	TGTGCCAGCAGTTTTGGGTGGACCGGGACAGGAGCCGGGGAGCTGTTTTTT	CASSFGWTGTGAGELFF
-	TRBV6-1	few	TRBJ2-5	TGTGCCAGCGGGCCCAGACCCCAAGAGACCCAGTACTTC	CASGPRPQETQYF
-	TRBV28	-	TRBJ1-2	TGTGCCAGCACAGAGGGGGGTAATGGCTACACCTTC	CASTEGGNGYTF
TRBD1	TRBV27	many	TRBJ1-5	TGTGCCAGCAGTTTAGTAGGGGGCGATCAGCCCCAGCATTTT	CASSLVGGDQPQHF
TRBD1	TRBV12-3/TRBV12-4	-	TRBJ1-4	TGTGCCAGCAATCTCAGGGGGGGTGCTAATGAAAAACTGTTTTTT	CASNLRGGANEKLFF
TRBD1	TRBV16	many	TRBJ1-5	TGTGCCAGCAGCCGCGGGACAGGGGTTCAGCCCCAGCATTTT	CASSRGTGVQPQHF
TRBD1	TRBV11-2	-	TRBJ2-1	TGTGCCAGCAAAATCCCCAGGGGGCCAGGTGAGCAGTTCTTC	CASKIPRGPGEQFF
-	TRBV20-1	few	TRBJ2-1	TGCAGTGCTAGAGATAGCGGTCCCCGTGGGAATGAGCAGTTCTTC	CSARDSGPRGNEQFF
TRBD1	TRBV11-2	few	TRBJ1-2	TGTGCCAGCAGCTCGAGTCGGACAGGGGGCGCTTCGTTCTATGGCTACACCTTC	CASSSSRTGGASFYGYTF
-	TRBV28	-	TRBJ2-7	TGTGCCAGCGGCCGTTCCAGGGTCGGGCAGTACTTC	CASGRSRVGQYF
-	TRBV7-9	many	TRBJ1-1	TGTGCCAGCAGCTTGACAGGCATGGAAAAGTTCACTGAAGCTTTCTTT	CASSLTGMEKFTEAFF
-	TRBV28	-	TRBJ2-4	TGTGCCAGCAGTTTATCAGGGGTGAGGACCAAAAACATTCAGTACTTC	CASSLSGVRTKNIQYF
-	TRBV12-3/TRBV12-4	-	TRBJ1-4	TGTGCCAGCAGATGGGACGGTCCAAATGAAAAACTGTTTTTT	CASRWDGPNEKLFF
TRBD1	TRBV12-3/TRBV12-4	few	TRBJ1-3	TGTGCCAGCAGTTGGGGACAGGCTCTCTCTGGAAACACCATATATTTT	CASSWGQALSGNTIYF
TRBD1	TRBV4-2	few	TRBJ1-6	TGTGCCAGCAGCCAAGGTGGCTGGACAGGCTATAATTCACCCCTCCACTTT	CASSQGGWTGYNSPLHF
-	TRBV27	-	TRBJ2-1	TGTGCCAGCAGTTCGAGCAGGAGCAGTGGAGAGCAGTTCTTC	CASSSSRSSGEQFF
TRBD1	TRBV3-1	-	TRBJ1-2	TGTGCCAGCAGTTCCGGGACAGGGTCCCTTGGCTACACCTTC	CASSSGTGSLGYTF
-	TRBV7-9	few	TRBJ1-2	TGTGCCAGCAGCTTAGTCATGTATGGCTACACCTTC	CASSLVMYGYTF
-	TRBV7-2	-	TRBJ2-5	TGTGCCAGCAGCTTAAGGTGGGGTCCAGAGACCCAGTACTTC	CASSLRWGPETQYF
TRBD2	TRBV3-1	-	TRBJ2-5	TGTGCCAGCAGCCAGGGGACTACGGGAGAGACCCAGTACTTC	CASSQGTTGETQYF
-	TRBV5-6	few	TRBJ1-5	TGTGCCAGCAGCTTGTCCCGGTCCCGCTCGAACCAGCCCCAGCATTTT	CASSLSRSRSNQPQHF
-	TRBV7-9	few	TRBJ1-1	TGTGCCAGCAGCTATACAGGGAGGGAAGCTTTCTTT	CASSYTGREAFF
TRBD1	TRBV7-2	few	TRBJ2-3	TGTGCCAGCAAACGGACAGGGCGCACAGATACGCAGTATTTT	CASKRTGRTDTQYF
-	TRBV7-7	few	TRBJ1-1	TGTGCCAGCAGCTTAGCGCTGACAGCGAACACTGAAGCTTTCTTT	CASSLALTANTEAFF
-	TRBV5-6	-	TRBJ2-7	TGTGCCAGCAGCTGGGGACGCGGGTCCTACGAGCAGTACTTC	CASSWGRGSYEQYF
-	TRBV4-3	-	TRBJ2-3	TGCGCCAGCAGCCAAGATCCGGGGGATGATACGCAGTATTTT	CASSQDPGDDTQYF
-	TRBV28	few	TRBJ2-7	TGTGCCAGCAGTCCTATGGATCCGGGAAAAATCCCCTACGAGCAGTACTTC	CASSPMDPGKIPYEQYF
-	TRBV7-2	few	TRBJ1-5	TGTGCCAGCAGCTCTGCGGCGGGCATAAGTCAGCCCCAGCATTTT	CASSSAAGISQPQHF
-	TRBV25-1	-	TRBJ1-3	TGTGCCAGCAGTGTGGGGGCTTCTGGAAACACCATATATTTT	CASSVGASGNTIYF
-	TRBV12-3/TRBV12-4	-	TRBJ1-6	TGTGCCAGCAGTTTAGTGACAGGCTCCCGCTTCCTCCACTTT	CASSLVTGSRFLHF
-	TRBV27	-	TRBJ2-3	TGTGCCAGCAGTTGGGCTCGGACGGGACTCGGGACAGATACGCAGTATTTT	CASSWARTGLGTDTQYF
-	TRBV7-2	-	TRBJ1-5	TGTGCCAGCAGCCAGCCGGGTCAGCCCCAGCATTTT	CASSQPGQPQHF
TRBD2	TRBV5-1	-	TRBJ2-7	TGCGCCAGCAGCTTGGCCGTTGGCGGGAGGGCGGACGAGCAGTACTTC	CASSLAVGGRADEQYF